A single sample is the source of the 13 T cell receptor beta chains below, sequenced in a study of T cell clones after liver transplantation. Repertoires were generated with immunoSEQ multiplex PCR, while TCRdb's copy carries only in-frame clones and drops some. The table includes roughly 80,000 clones, around 78% detected once. Material: CD4+ T cells from blood, obtained at the 22-month timepoint. These receptors were collected from a human patient who received a liver transplant. Some of these T cells may belong to the graft donor.

The chain uses TRBV11-2 and TRBJ1-5; D is unresolved. The CDR3 is made up of 15 amino acids. Trimming removed 6 bases from V and 4 bases from J, with 16 bases in between. CDR1 SGHAT and CDR2 FQNNGV come from the germline V gene. The CDR3 nucleotides read TGTGCCAGCAGTAAAGGGTGGGCGGGGAATCAGCCCCAGCATTTT. This gives the protein CASSKGWAGNQPQHF.

The chain uses TRBV7-9 and TRBJ2-3; the D call may be TRBD1 or TRBD2 (5 bases each). The V end was cut by 5 bases, the J end by 10 bases, with 16 bases between. Germline CDR1 reads SEHNR; CDR2 reads FQNEAQ (reference sequence). The CDR3 contains 13 residues. DNA for the CDR3: TGTGCCAGCAGCCGGGACCACCCCTTCTCGCAGTATTTT. Its translation: CASSRDHPFSQYF.

The rearrangement links TRBV19 to TRBJ1-5; D might be TRBD1 (5 bases). V was clipped by 10 bases and J by 2 bases, with 30 bases between them. Germline assignment: CDR1 LNHDA and CDR2 SQIVND (reference sequence). The CDR3 is made up of 19 amino acids. The CDR3 is CANQGSGVAEVYGNQPQHF. CDR3 nucleotides: TGTGCCAATCAAGGGTCGGGGGTGGCAGAGGTTTATGGCAATCAGCCCCAGCATTTT.

The V gene is TRBV10-3, the J gene TRBJ1-3; a possible D gene is TRBD1 (6 bases). The germline CDR1 and CDR2 sequences are ENHRY and SYGVKD. The germline V and J ends were trimmed by 0 bases and 5 bases, with 11 bases remaining between them. The CDR3 sequence is 15 residues long. CDR3 region: CAISESGGRRNTIYF. Written as DNA, the CDR3 is TGTGCCATCAGTGAGTCGGGGGGGCGAAGAAACACCATATATTTT.

This sequence joins TRBV7-2 and TRBJ2-3; D is undetermined. The V gene's germline CDR1 is SGHTA and CDR2 FQGNSA. The CDR3 totals 15 residues. The germline V and J ends were trimmed by 4 bases and 0 bases, with 11 bases remaining between them. CDR3 nucleotide sequence: TGTGCCAGCAGCTCCCGGGTTGCTAGCACAGATACGCAGTATTTT. It codes for CASSSRVASTDTQYF.

This chain connects TRBV18 to TRBJ1-4; D call uncertain. Per the germline V gene, CDR1 is KGHSH and CDR2 is LQKENI. The CDR3 spans 14 residues. V was clipped by 3 bases and J by 0 bases, with 5 bases between them. The CDR3 nucleotides are TGTGCCAGCTCACCGACAACAACTAATGAAAAACTGTTTTTT. This gives the protein CASSPTTTNEKLFF. Based on the CDR3 plus reference TRBV18 and TRBJ1-4, the full variable domain is NAGVMQNPRHLVRRRGQEARLRCSPMKGHSHVYWYRQLPEEGLKFMVYLQKENIIDESGMPKERFSAEFPKEGPSILRIQQVVRGDSAAYFCASSPTTTNEKLFFGSGTQLSVL.

The chain employs TRBV4-3 and TRBJ2-1; TRBD2 matches 11 bases. Germline values: CDR1 LGHNA, CDR2 YSLEER. This CDR3 region has 17 residues. V was clipped by 0 bases and J by 4 bases; unmatched bases: 5. DNA for the CDR3: TGCGCCAGCAGCCAAGAAATTGTAGCGGGGGGGTACAATGAGCAGTTCTTC. It specifies CASSQEIVAGGYNEQFF.

The rearrangement uses TRBV11-2 and TRBJ2-5; weak D call: TRBD1 (5 bases). This CDR3 comprises 16 residues. Germline loops: CDR1 SGHAT, CDR2 FQNNGV. Trimming left V 8 bases short and J 7 bases short, with 26 bases between. The CDR3 protein is CASRPLSGAMTGTQYF. The CDR3 nucleotides read TGTGCCAGCCGTCCACTAAGTGGGGCAATGACGGGGACCCAGTACTTC.

This chain joins TRBV4-3 and TRBJ2-3, with TRBD1 identical over 10 bases. Germline trimming cut 4 bases from V and 5 bases from J; bases unmatched to any gene: 3. This CDR3 is 14 amino acids long. Germline-derived CDR1 and CDR2 are LGHNA and YSLEER. This CDR3 is CASSPGTGVDTQYF. CDR3 coding DNA: TGCGCCAGCAGCCCTGGGACAGGGGTAGATACGCAGTATTTT.

This clone is a singleton in its sample. V usage is TRBV5-1 and J usage is TRBJ1-2, with TRBD1 identical over 7 bases. The ends lost 1 base at V and 1 base at J; junction bases unmatched: 4. CDR3 length equals 15 residues. Germline CDR1 reads SGHRS; CDR2 reads YFSETQ. As DNA, the CDR3 is TGCGCCAGCAGCTTGACAGGGGCGAATAACTATGGCTACACCTTC. Its translation: CASSLTGANNYGYTF. Looking up the rest from reference TRBV5-1 and TRBJ1-2 gives the full variable domain: KAGVTQTPRYLIKTRGQQVTLSCSPISGHRSVSWYQQTPGQGLQFLFEYFSETQRNKGNFPGRFSGRQFSNSRSEMNVSTLELGDSALYLCASSLTGANNYGYTFGSGTRLTVV.

The chain links TRBV7-2 to TRBJ1-5; D unclear. Germline CDR1 SGHTA, CDR2 FQGNSA. The CDR3 sequence is 12 residues long. V dropped 11 bases and J dropped 3 bases, with 11 bases sitting between them. In DNA form, the CDR3 reads TGTGCCTCCGGGAATTACAATCAGCCCCAGCATTTT. Its protein is CASGNYNQPQHF.

The CDR3 DNA is TGTGCCAGCAGCCGCGGACTAGCGGGAGCGGGGACAGATACGCAGTATTTT. The encoded protein is CASSRGLAGAGTDTQYF. J is TRBJ2-3 and V is TRBV11-3, with 13 bases lining up with TRBD2. The V gene's germline CDR1 is SGHNT and CDR2 YENEEA. Unmatched junction bases numbered 8, after V lost 5 bases and J lost 3 bases. The CDR3 runs 17 residues. Based on the CDR3 plus reference TRBV11-3 and TRBJ2-3, the full variable domain is EAGVVQSPRYKIIEKKQPVAFWCNPISGHNTLYWYLQNLGQGPELLIRYENEEAVDDSQLPKDRFSAERLKGVDSTLKIQPAELGDSAVYLCASSRGLAGAGTDTQYFGPGTRLTVL.

The chain joins TRBV14 to TRBJ2-1; 13 bases are shared with TRBD2. The CDR3 contains 14 residues. CDR1 SGHDN and CDR2 FVKESK come from the germline V gene. The J segment lost 10 bases and the V segment lost 6 bases, leaving 6 bases of the junction unmatched. CDR3 in DNA: TGTGCCAGCAGTGCTAGACTAGCGGGGGGAGAGCAGTTCTTC. Protein product: CASSARLAGGEQFF. The entire variable domain, with the rest obtained from reference TRBV14 and TRBJ2-1, is as follows: EAGVTQFPSHSVIEKGQTVTLRCDPISGHDNLYWYRRVMGKEIKFLLHFVKESKQDESGMPNNRFLAERTGGTYSTLKVQPAELEDSGVYFCASSARLAGGEQFFGPGTRLTVL.